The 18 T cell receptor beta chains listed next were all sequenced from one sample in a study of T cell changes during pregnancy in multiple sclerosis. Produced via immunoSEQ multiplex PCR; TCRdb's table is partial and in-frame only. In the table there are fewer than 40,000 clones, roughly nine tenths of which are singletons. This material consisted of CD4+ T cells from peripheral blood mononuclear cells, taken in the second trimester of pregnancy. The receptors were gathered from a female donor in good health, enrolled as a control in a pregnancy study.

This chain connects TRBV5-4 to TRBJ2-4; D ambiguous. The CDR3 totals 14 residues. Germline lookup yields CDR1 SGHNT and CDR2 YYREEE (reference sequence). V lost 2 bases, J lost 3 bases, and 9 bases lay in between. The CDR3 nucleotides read TGTGCCAGCAGCTTTAATCCAGGCAAAAACATTCAGTACTTC. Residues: CASSFNPGKNIQYF.

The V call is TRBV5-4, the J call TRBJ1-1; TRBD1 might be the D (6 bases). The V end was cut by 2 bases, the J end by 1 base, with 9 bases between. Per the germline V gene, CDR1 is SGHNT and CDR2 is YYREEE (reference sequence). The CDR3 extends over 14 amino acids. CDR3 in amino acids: CASSFGGPNTEAFF. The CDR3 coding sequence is TGTGCCAGCAGCTTCGGGGGGCCGAACACTGAAGCTTTCTTT.

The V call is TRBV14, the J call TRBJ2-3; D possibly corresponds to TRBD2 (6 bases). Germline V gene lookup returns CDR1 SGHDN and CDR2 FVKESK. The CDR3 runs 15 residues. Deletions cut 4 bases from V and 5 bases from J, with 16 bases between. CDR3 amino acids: CASSPQPAGGDTQYF. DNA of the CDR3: TGTGCCAGCAGCCCACAGCCGGCCGGGGGAGATACGCAGTATTTT.

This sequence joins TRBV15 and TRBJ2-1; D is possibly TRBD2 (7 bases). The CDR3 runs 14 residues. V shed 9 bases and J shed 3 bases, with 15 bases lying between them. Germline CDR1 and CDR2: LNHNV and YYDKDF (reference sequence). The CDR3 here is CATSRGGGYNEQFF. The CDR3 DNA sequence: TGTGCCACGAGCCGAGGGGGGGGCTACAATGAGCAGTTCTTC.

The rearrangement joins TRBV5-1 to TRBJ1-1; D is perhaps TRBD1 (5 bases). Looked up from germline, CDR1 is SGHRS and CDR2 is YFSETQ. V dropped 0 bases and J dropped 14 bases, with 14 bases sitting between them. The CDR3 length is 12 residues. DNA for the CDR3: TGCGCCAGCAGCTTGGTGGGGGGGGAGCGGTTCTTT. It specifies CASSLVGGERFF.

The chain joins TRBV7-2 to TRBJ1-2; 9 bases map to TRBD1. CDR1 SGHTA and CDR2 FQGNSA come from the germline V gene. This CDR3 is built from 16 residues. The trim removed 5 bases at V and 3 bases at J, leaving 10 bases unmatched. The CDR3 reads CASSADYRGRDYGYTF. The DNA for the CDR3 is TGTGCCAGCAGCGCGGACTACAGGGGGCGCGACTATGGCTACACCTTC.

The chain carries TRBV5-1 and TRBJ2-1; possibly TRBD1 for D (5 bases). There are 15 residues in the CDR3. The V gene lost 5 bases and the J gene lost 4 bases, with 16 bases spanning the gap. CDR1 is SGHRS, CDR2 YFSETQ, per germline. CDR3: CASSKTGGLYNEQFF. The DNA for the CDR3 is TGCGCCAGCAGTAAAACAGGTGGATTATACAATGAGCAGTTCTTC.

The CDR3 DNA is TGTGCCAGCAGCTCCCCCTCGGGGGGATATGGCTACACCTTC. It codes for CASSSPSGGYGYTF. The rearrangement links TRBV5-6 to TRBJ1-2; D might be TRBD1 (5 bases). CDR3 length equals 14 residues. Per the germline V gene, CDR1 is SGHDT and CDR2 is YYEEEE. V shed 3 bases and J shed 5 bases, with 14 bases lying between them.

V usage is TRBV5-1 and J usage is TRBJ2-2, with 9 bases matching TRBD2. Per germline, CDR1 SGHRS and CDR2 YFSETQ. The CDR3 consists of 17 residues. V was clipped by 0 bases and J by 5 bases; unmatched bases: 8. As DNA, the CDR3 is TGCGCCAGCAGCTTGGGCAGAACTAGCGGGTGGACCGGGGAGCTGTTTTTT. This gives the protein CASSLGRTSGWTGELFF.

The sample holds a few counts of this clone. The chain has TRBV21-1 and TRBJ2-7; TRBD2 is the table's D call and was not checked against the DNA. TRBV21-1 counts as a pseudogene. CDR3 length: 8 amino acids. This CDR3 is CATGEQYF. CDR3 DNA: TGTGCCACGGGGGAGCAGTACTTC.

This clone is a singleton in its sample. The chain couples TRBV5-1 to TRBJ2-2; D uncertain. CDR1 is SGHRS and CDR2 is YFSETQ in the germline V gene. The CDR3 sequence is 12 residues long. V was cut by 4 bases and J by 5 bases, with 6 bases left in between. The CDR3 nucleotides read TGCGCCAGCAGCCACCTAACCGGGGAGCTGTTTTTT. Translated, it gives CASSHLTGELFF.

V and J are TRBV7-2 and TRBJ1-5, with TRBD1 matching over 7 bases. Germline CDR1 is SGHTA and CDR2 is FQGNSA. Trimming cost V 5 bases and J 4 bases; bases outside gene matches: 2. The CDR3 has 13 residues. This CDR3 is CASSPGQNQPQHF. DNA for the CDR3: TGTGCCAGCAGCCCGGGACAGAATCAGCCCCAGCATTTT.

As DNA, the CDR3 is TGTGCCAGCAGCAGGGGGCTTTATAATTCACCCCTCCACTTT. Translating gives CASSRGLYNSPLHF. The V gene is TRBV6-1, the J gene TRBJ1-6, with 8 positions matching TRBD1. There are 14 residues in the CDR3. Germline trimming cut 6 bases from V and 4 bases from J; bases unmatched to any gene: 2. Germline lookup yields CDR1 MNHNS and CDR2 SASEGT.

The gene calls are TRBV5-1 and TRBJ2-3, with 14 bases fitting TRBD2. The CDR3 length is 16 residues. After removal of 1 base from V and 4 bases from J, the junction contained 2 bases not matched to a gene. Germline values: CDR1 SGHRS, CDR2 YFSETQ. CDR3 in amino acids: CASSLPGLAGADTQYF. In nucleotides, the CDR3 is TGCGCCAGCAGCTTGCCGGGACTAGCGGGAGCAGATACGCAGTATTTT.

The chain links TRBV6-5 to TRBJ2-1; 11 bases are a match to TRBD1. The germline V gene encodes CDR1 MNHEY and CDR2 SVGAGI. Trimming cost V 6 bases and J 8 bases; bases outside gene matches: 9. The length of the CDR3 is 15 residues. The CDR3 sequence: CASSLGQGDRDEQFF. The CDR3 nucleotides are TGTGCCAGCAGCCTGGGACAGGGGGATAGGGATGAGCAGTTCTTC.

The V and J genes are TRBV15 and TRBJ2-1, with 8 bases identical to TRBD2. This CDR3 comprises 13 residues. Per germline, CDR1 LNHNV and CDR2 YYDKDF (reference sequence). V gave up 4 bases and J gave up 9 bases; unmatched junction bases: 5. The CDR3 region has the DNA TGTGCCACCAGCACCGGGAGGGCCACTGAGCAGTTCTTC. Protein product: CATSTGRATEQFF.

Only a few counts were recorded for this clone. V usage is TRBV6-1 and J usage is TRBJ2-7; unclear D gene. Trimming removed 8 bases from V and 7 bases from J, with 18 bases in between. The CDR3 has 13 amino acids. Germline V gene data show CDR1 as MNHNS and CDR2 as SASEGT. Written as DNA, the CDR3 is TGTGCCAGCGGCGACAAGTCTTATAGGGAGCAGTACTTC. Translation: CASGDKSYREQYF.

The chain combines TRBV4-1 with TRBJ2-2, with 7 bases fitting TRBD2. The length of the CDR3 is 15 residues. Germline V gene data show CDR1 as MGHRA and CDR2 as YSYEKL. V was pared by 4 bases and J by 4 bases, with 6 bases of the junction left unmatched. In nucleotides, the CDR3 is TGCGCCAGCAGCCGCGACGGGAGGTTCACCGGGGAGCTGTTTTTT. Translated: CASSRDGRFTGELFF.